This T cell receptor (beta chain) comes out of a study of naive and memory T cell subsets. Points from the study as a whole: Over 85% of naive TCR sequences appeared only once, unlike memory subsets.

Two oligonucleotides, mixed equimolar, formed the beta constant-region primer covering TRBC1 and TRBC2. Ligation attached a single-stranded oligonucleotide with a 12-nucleotide UMI and the SP2 primer to the cDNA 3' end. Ligated cDNA was amplified by four rounds of PCR with nested alpha and beta constant-region primers and SP2. Each CDR3 protein is one row after TCRdb ran MiXCR on the UMI-ligation and nested PCR reads. The sample includes some 87,000 distinct CDR3 sequences, 6% to 7.5% of them seen just once. This clonotype was seen repeatedly, ten times or more. Its antigen is still unknown. The source material was central memory CD4+ T cells from blood. The TCR was taken from a human donor in good health.

The CDR3 loop is CAWRSHDRAISGANVLTF. The CDR3 coding sequence is TGTGCCTGGAGGAGCCATGACAGGGCCATCTCTGGGGCCAACGTCCTGACTTTC. The chain recombines TRBV30 with TRBJ2-6; TRBD1 agrees at 7 bases. This CDR3 comprises 18 residues. V shed 3 bases, J shed 0 bases, and the junction held 11 bases outside the gene matches. Germline V gene data show CDR1 as GTSNPN and CDR2 as SVGIG (reference sequence).